These 9 T cell receptor beta chains were all obtained from the same sample, sequenced in a study of siplizumab effects on memory and regulatory T cells. Researchers cocultured the mixed lymphocyte reaction cells at 37°C for less than 7 days. These TCRs are of unknown antigen specificity. The assay was immunoSEQ multiplex PCR, and TCRdb's table has in-frame clones only and misses some. The table records roughly 18,000 clones, 35% to 55% of them present only once. The source material was CFSE-low (dividing) CD4+ T cells sorted from an allogeneic mixed lymphocyte reaction. The origin of the receptors is a human donor in good health; the cells came from an allogeneic mixed lymphocyte reaction.

This sequence joins TRBV5-1 and TRBJ2-5, with TRBD2 matching 12 bases. The length of the CDR3 is 16 residues. Germline CDR1 SGHRS, CDR2 YFSETQ. Germline trimming cut 1 base from V and 4 bases from J; bases unmatched to any gene: 5. The CDR3 sequence is CASSLMTSGGGETQYF. CDR3 nucleotide sequence: TGCGCCAGCAGCTTGATGACTAGCGGGGGAGGAGAGACCCAGTACTTC.

This clone was seen only a few times. The rearrangement joins TRBV5-4 to TRBJ1-2; D is ambiguous. The CDR3 runs 15 residues. V lost 4 bases to trimming and J lost 8 bases, with 21 bases between them. Germline CDR1 is SGHNT and CDR2 is YYREEE (reference sequence). Here the CDR3 DNA reads TGTGCCAGCAGCCGAGCTCCGAGCCCTTCGGGGGGCTACACCTTC. Protein: CASSRAPSPSGGYTF. Looking up the rest from reference TRBV5-4 and TRBJ1-2 gives the full variable domain: ETGVTQSPTHLIKTRGQQVTLRCSSQSGHNTVSWYQQALGQGPQFIFQYYREEENGRGNFPPRFSGLQFPNYSSELNVNALELDDSALYLCASSRAPSPSGGYTFGSGTRLTVV.

Turning to this clone: The same CDR3 arises from other DNA sequences in this sample as well. The chain couples TRBV6-5 to TRBJ2-3; 8 nucleotides line up with TRBD2. Germline V CDR1 and CDR2: MNHEY, SVGAGI. This CDR3 region has 15 residues. With V trimmed by 9 bases and J by 1 base, 9 bases remained unmatched. CDR3 loop: CASRPKRERTDTQYF. For the CDR3, the DNA is TGTGCCAGTAGACCGAAGCGGGAGCGCACAGATACGCAGTATTTT.

The chain couples TRBV29-1 to TRBJ2-3; 10 positions match TRBD2. The V gene's germline CDR1 is SQVTM and CDR2 ANQGSEA. The CDR3 has 13 amino acids. V lost 7 bases, J lost 4 bases, and 5 bases stayed unmatched. The DNA for the CDR3 is TGCAGCGCAGCAGCGGGGGGGCCAGATACGCAGTATTTT. Its translation is CSAAAGGPDTQYF.

Regarding this clone: A much larger clone differs by one base, so this may be a read error. V gene TRBV7-9 combines with J gene TRBJ2-4; a weak D match, TRBD1 (6 bases). The CDR3 runs to 15 residues. Germline CDR1 and CDR2: SEHNR and FQNEAQ (reference sequence). The DNA for the CDR3 is TGCGCCAGCAGCTTAATGGGGGCAGCCAAAAACATTCAGTACTTC. It is translated as CASSLMGAAKNIQYF.

The genes are TRBV21-1 and TRBJ1-5. TRBV21-1 counts as a pseudogene. The CDR3 runs to 14 residues. CDR3 coding DNA: TGTGCCAGCAGAACGGGGCAGGCTAATCAGCCCCAGCATTTT. This gives the protein CASRTGQANQPQHF.

The rearrangement links TRBV10-3 to TRBJ2-5, with 8 bases fitting TRBD2. The DNA end favors TRBJ2-7, so the J call may be wrong. This CDR3 has 15 residues. Germline V lookup: CDR1 ENHRY, CDR2 SYGVKD. In nucleotides, the CDR3 is TGTGCCATCAGTGCCTTAGCGGGGAGCTCCTACGAGCAGTACTTC. Its protein product is CAISALAGSSYEQYF.

This rearrangement joins TRBV6-5 to TRBJ2-5, with 7 bases lining up with TRBD1. Looked up from germline, CDR1 is MNHEY and CDR2 is SVGAGI. This CDR3 has 15 residues. V shed 6 bases, J shed 2 bases, and the junction held 9 bases outside the gene matches. The CDR3 DNA reads as TGTGCCAGCAGCCGACATGGACAGGCACAAGAGACCCAGTACTTC. Amino acid sequence: CASSRHGQAQETQYF.

V usage is TRBV6-5 and J usage is TRBJ1-2; 7 nucleotides align to TRBD1. This CDR3 is 14 amino acids long. After removal of 2 bases from V and 6 bases from J, the junction contained 6 bases not matched to a gene. Germline V gene sequence: CDR1 MNHEY, CDR2 SVGAGI. The DNA for the CDR3 is TGTGCCAGCAGTTACCGACAGGGCCGACATGGCTACACCTTC. This sequence encodes CASSYRQGRHGYTF.